The 17 T cell receptor beta chains given below trace back to one sample, sequenced in a study of blood T cell repertoires in COVID-19. The repertoire was sequenced with immunoSEQ multiplex PCR; TCRdb's copy has only in-frame clones and lacks some. The sample lists a few hundred thousand clones, roughly 88% occurring once. The sample consisted of peripheral blood. These receptors were obtained from a woman between 50 and 59 years old with active or convalescent COVID-19.

The chain is built from TRBV11-3 and TRBJ2-2; unclear D gene. The CDR3 loop spans 16 amino acids. Trimming removed 1 base at V and 0 bases at J, with 9 bases between. CDR1 and CDR2 (germline): SGHNT, YENEEA. CDR3 bases: TGTGCCAGCAGCTTAGCGGTATTCGCGAACACCGGGGAGCTGTTTTTT. It specifies CASSLAVFANTGELFF.

The chain has TRBV7-9 and TRBJ2-5; the match to TRBD2 covers 7 bases. Germline V gene data show CDR1 as SEHNR and CDR2 as FQNEAQ (reference sequence). Unmatched junction bases numbered 19, after V lost 5 bases and J lost 4 bases. The CDR3 is made up of 18 amino acids. For the CDR3, the DNA is TGTGCCAGCAGCCCAGGGAGGGGCTCCCCCACTAGACGAGAGACCCAGTACTTC. It codes for CASSPGRGSPTRRETQYF.

The chain combines TRBV5-1 with TRBJ2-2, with TRBD1 matching over 9 bases. The V and J ends lost 4 bases and 7 bases, in that order; junction bases with no gene match: 14. The CDR3 consists of 17 residues. Germline CDR1 and CDR2: SGHRS and YFSETQ. Here the CDR3 DNA reads TGCGCCAGCAGCACAGGACAGGGGAGGTTTTCGGGCGGGGAGCTGTTTTTT. Translating it yields CASSTGQGRFSGGELFF.

The chain carries TRBV28 and TRBJ2-6, with a tentative D call TRBD2 (5 bases). CDR1 is MDHEN, CDR2 SYDVKM, per germline. The V end was cut by 3 bases, the J end by 4 bases, with 10 bases between. The CDR3 consists of 15 residues. This CDR3 reads CASSFSSGGANVLTF. The CDR3 DNA reads as TGTGCCAGCAGTTTTTCGAGCGGCGGGGCCAACGTCCTGACTTTC.

The genes are TRBV27 and TRBJ1-6; the D is unclear. V was trimmed by 7 bases and J by 6 bases, leaving 16 bases between them. The CDR3 extends over 15 amino acids. Germline CDR1 and CDR2: MNHEY and SMNVEV (reference sequence). DNA for the CDR3: TGTGCCAGCAACCCCGGTCGGGGTGGTAATTCACCCCTCCACTTT. It yields the protein CASNPGRGGNSPLHF.

The chain has TRBV7-9 and TRBJ1-2, with D possibly TRBD1 on 5 matching bases. This CDR3 is 14 amino acids long. V gave up 5 bases and J gave up 4 bases, with 14 bases separating them. CDR1 and CDR2 from the germline V gene are SEHNR and FQNEAQ (reference sequence). The CDR3 sequence: CASSHQGDIYGYTF. CDR3 DNA: TGTGCCAGCAGCCACCAGGGTGATATCTATGGCTACACCTTC.

The CDR3 DNA reads TGTGCCAGCAGCTTAGGTGCCGACAGCTCCTATAATTCACCCCTCCACTTT. The encoded protein is CASSLGADSSYNSPLHF. This chain connects TRBV7-6 to TRBJ1-6, with TRBD1 as a possible D gene (5 bases). The CDR3 spans 17 residues. Germline CDR1 SGHVS, CDR2 FNYEAQ. The V end lost 1 base, the J end lost 0 bases, and 10 bases lay between the germline ends.

The chain combines TRBV5-1 with TRBJ2-1; 10 bases fit TRBD2. CDR3 length equals 16 residues. With V trimmed by 0 bases and J by 1 base, 1 base remained unmatched. Germline lookup yields CDR1 SGHRS and CDR2 YFSETQ. CDR3 region: CASSLEAGGSYNEQFF. The CDR3 DNA sequence: TGCGCCAGCAGCTTGGAAGCGGGGGGGTCCTACAATGAGCAGTTCTTC.

J is TRBJ1-1 and V is TRBV19; D is perhaps TRBD1 (5 bases). The CDR3 runs to 14 residues. Germline V gene sequence: CDR1 LNHDA, CDR2 SQIVND (reference sequence). Trimming shortened V by 5 bases and J by 1 base, and 11 bases separated the two germline ends. The CDR3 nucleotides are TGTGCCAGTAGTCTACAGGCAGCGAACACTGAAGCTTTCTTT. This gives the protein CASSLQAANTEAFF.

J is TRBJ2-7 and V is TRBV21-1; the D call of TRBD2 is as the table states it, not checked on the DNA. TRBV21-1 is designated a pseudogene. The CDR3 length is 15 residues. CDR3 coding DNA: TGTGCCAGCAGCCCGCGGACTTCTTTCTCCTACGAGCAGTACTTC. Its protein product is CASSPRTSFSYEQYF.

This rearrangement joins TRBV6-5 to TRBJ1-5; D might be TRBD1 (5 bases). CDR3 length: 16 amino acids. Trimming took 2 bases from V and 7 from J, leaving 18 bases between them. Per germline, CDR1 MNHEY and CDR2 SVGAGI. The CDR3 nucleotides are TGTGCCAGCAGTTACACCCCTAGGGTGGGGCGACAGCCCCAGCATTTT. Translated, it gives CASSYTPRVGRQPQHF.

This clone appeared a single time. This chain connects TRBV2 to TRBJ1-6; TRBD1 might be the D (6 bases). Germline V gene data show CDR1 as SNHLY and CDR2 as FYNNEI. The germline V and J ends were trimmed by 7 bases and 14 bases, with 24 bases remaining between them. The CDR3 consists of 15 residues. In nucleotides, the CDR3 is TGTGCCAGCACCCCGACAGGTTCTTCCTTCGGGGCCCTCCACTTT. It specifies CASTPTGSSFGALHF.

This clone was seen only once. The rearrangement uses TRBV25-1 and TRBJ2-2, with 14 bases that match TRBD2. CDR1 is MGHDK, CDR2 SYGVNS, per germline. The junction had 8 bases not matched to a gene; V was cut back by 11 bases and J by 6 bases. The CDR3 loop spans 15 amino acids. CDR3 DNA sequence: TGTGCCTCCAAGACTAGCGGGAGGGCCGCCGGGGAGCTGTTTTTT. Translating it yields CASKTSGRAAGELFF.

This rearrangement joins TRBV19 to TRBJ2-7; D may be TRBD2 (5 bases). The CDR3 totals 14 residues. Trimming stripped 3 bases from V and 2 bases from J, with 11 bases between. Germline loops: CDR1 LNHDA, CDR2 SQIVND (reference sequence). CDR3 bases: TGTGCCAGTAGTATTGGAGGTACCCCCTACGAGCAGTACTTC. Its translation is CASSIGGTPYEQYF.

The chain is built from TRBV7-8 and TRBJ1-4; 9 nucleotides match TRBD1. Germline lookup yields CDR1 SGHVS and CDR2 FQNEAQ. This CDR3 is 13 amino acids long. Trimming cost V 6 bases and J 8 bases; bases outside gene matches: 4. The CDR3, as DNA: TGTGCCAGCAGACAGGGGGCGCTGGAAAAACTGTTTTTT. Protein sequence: CASRQGALEKLFF.

The chain couples TRBV27 to TRBJ2-1, with D possibly being TRBD2 (5 bases). With 8 bases removed from V and 1 base from J, the gap between germline ends came to 15 bases. Germline loops: CDR1 MNHEY, CDR2 SMNVEV (reference sequence). This CDR3 is built from 15 residues. In nucleotides, the CDR3 is TGTGCCAGCCGGGAATTCCTTGGGTCCTACAATGAGCAGTTCTTC. It yields the protein CASREFLGSYNEQFF.

The V and J genes are TRBV6-5 and TRBJ1-1, with D perhaps matching TRBD1 (5 bases). Trimming pared 7 bases from V and 1 base from J, leaving 16 bases between. This CDR3 has 15 amino acids. The germline gives CDR1 MNHEY, CDR2 SVGAGI. The CDR3 sequence is CASTRGSQGNTEAFF. The DNA for the CDR3 is TGTGCCAGCACGCGTGGGTCCCAGGGGAACACTGAAGCTTTCTTT.